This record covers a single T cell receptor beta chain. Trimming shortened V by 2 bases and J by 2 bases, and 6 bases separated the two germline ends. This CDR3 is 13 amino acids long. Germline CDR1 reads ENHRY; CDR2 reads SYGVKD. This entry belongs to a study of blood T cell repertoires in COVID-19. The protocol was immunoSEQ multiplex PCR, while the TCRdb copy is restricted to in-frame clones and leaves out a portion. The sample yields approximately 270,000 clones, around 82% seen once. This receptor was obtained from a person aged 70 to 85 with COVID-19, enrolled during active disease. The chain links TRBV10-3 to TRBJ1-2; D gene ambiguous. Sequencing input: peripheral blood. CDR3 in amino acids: CAISEHTNYGYTF. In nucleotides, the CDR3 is TGTGCCATCAGTGAGCACACCAACTATGGCTACACCTTC.